Shown below are 28 T cell receptor beta chains from a single sample sequenced in a study of molecular identifiers for immune sequencing clone quantification. Using its own MiXCR run on the PCR reads, TCRdb lists one record per CDR3 protein. The sample lists hundreds of thousands of distinct CDR3 sequences; approximately 24% were seen once. The material sequenced was naive CD8+ T cells from blood, with Jurkat cell RNA spiked in. The subset denotes: FACS-sorted CD8+CD4-CCR7+CD45RA+ naive T cells. These receptors all stem from a human donor in good health. Some libraries in this study had Jurkat cell RNA spiked in.

This clonotype was detected a few times. V and J are TRBV4-1 and TRBJ1-4; D is perhaps TRBD1 (6 bases). This CDR3 region has 15 residues. The germline V and J ends were trimmed by 3 bases and 7 bases, with 15 bases remaining between them. Germline V gene data show CDR1 as MGHRA and CDR2 as YSYEKL. The CDR3 DNA sequence: TGCGCCAGCAGCCATCGGGGGCCGGCGGGTGAAAAACTGTTTTTT. Encoded protein: CASSHRGPAGEKLFF.

The CDR3: CASSTRPEGHSYELYF. CDR3 bases: TGTGCCAGCAGCACCAGGCCAGAAGGGCACTCCTACGAGCTGTACTTC. The chain couples TRBV21-1 to TRBJ2-7; the D call TRBD2 from the table was never checked on the DNA. TRBV21-1 is classified as a pseudogene. CDR3 length: 16 residues.

This clonotype occurred many times. The V call is TRBV20-1, the J call TRBJ2-7; maybe TRBD1 (6 bases). Trimming took off 4 bases at V and 4 bases at J, with 17 bases between the two ends. The germline V gene has CDR1 DFQATT and CDR2 SNEGSKA (reference sequence). The CDR3 covers 14 residues. CDR3 protein: CSATGRDTKYEQYF. CDR3 DNA: TGCAGTGCTACAGGCCGGGACACGAAGTACGAGCAGTACTTC.

This clonotype was counted between two and nine times. The chain links TRBV16 to TRBJ2-7; the match to TRBD1 covers 9 bases. CDR3 length: 15 amino acids. From germline, CDR1 is KGHSY and CDR2 FQNENV. Unmatched junction bases numbered 12, after V lost 3 bases and J lost 9 bases. CDR3 in DNA: TGTGCCAGCAGCCACACCGGGACAGGGCGCGATCGGCAGTACTTC. It specifies CASSHTGTGRDRQYF.

This clonotype came up many times. The gene calls are TRBV4-1 and TRBJ2-3; D unresolved. The germline CDR1 and CDR2 sequences are MGHRA and YSYEKL. The CDR3 covers 16 residues. With 4 bases removed from V and 4 bases from J, the gap between germline ends came to 18 bases. CDR3 in DNA: TGCGCCAGCAGCCGTCGCCACGTAGATAGGGCAGATACGCAGTATTTT. This codes for CASSRRHVDRADTQYF.

About this clonotype: It may be a read error: a sequence one base away is much more abundant. V gene TRBV7-2 combines with J gene TRBJ2-7; D might be TRBD1 (6 bases). The CDR3 is 16 residues long. Germline CDR1 reads SGHTA; CDR2 reads FQGNSA. For the CDR3, the DNA is TGTGCCAGCAGCCCCATAGCAGGGGCGCGGTCCTACGAGCAGAACTTC. Translated, it gives CASSPIAGARSYEQNF.

This clonotype was seen only a few times. The rearrangement links TRBV12-3 or TRBV12-4 to TRBJ2-4; weak D call: TRBD2 (6 bases). CDR3 length equals 18 residues. Deletions cut 6 bases from V and 3 bases from J, with 24 bases between. CDR3 residues: CASRPSGDSQRGKNIQYF. The CDR3 DNA is TGTGCCAGCAGACCCTCCGGGGACTCCCAACGCGGCAAAAACATTCAGTACTTC.

This chain links TRBV3-1 with TRBJ2-7; 7 positions match TRBD2. V was clipped by 4 bases and J by 2 bases; unmatched bases: 11. The CDR3 totals 16 residues. Germline loops: CDR1 LGHDT, CDR2 YNNKEL (reference sequence). The CDR3 DNA follows: TGTGCCAGCAGCCCCATTTTAAGCGGGAACCCCTACGAGCAGTACTTC. Amino acid sequence: CASSPILSGNPYEQYF.

Regarding this clonotype: One end of the junction varies from germline; a read error may be responsible. The rearrangement joins TRBV6-2 or TRBV6-3 to TRBJ2-1; D is possibly TRBD2 (5 bases). This CDR3 has 15 amino acids. Germline loops: CDR1 MNHEY, CDR2 SVGEGT. The CDR3 reads CATVLDPLPYNAQFF. For the CDR3, the DNA is TGTGCCACCGTACTAGACCCCTTACCCTACAATGCGCAGTTCTTC.

Points on this clonotype: A much larger clone lies one base from this, so it may be a read error. This sequence joins TRBV7-8 and TRBJ1-1; TRBD1 matches 8 bases. This CDR3 spans 14 amino acids. Germline V gives CDR1 SGHVS, CDR2 FQNEAQ. CDR3: CASRRYRGEPEALF. CDR3 in DNA: TGTGCCAGCAGGCGTTACAGGGGGGAGCCTGAAGCTCTCTTT.

The genes are TRBV27 and TRBJ2-7; no clear D. Germline CDR1 MNHEY, CDR2 SMNVEV (reference sequence). V dropped 4 bases and J dropped 2 bases, with 18 bases sitting between them. The CDR3 extends over 16 amino acids. CDR3: CASSSIGPWHTYEQYF. In DNA form, the CDR3 reads TGTGCCAGCAGTTCAATAGGGCCGTGGCACACCTACGAGCAGTACTTC.

In this sample, this clonotype turned up many times. The CDR3: CASSYTAPLVSSTDTQYF. CDR3 coding DNA: TGCGCCAGCAGCTACACCGCTCCGTTAGTGTCGAGCACAGATACGCAGTATTTT. The chain recombines TRBV5-1 with TRBJ2-3, with D unresolved. The CDR3 contains 18 residues. The germline V gene has CDR1 SGHRS and CDR2 YFSETQ. V was trimmed by 3 bases and J by 0 bases, leaving 20 bases between them.

The chain recombines TRBV30 with TRBJ2-3; TRBD2 matches at 11 bases. In germline, CDR1 is GTSNPN, CDR2 SVGIG (reference sequence). Losses at the gene ends were 1 base for V and 3 bases for J; bases not matched to a gene: 6. This CDR3 region has 16 residues. CDR3 sequence reads: CAWSAIPSGRTDTQYF. CDR3 nucleotides: TGTGCCTGGAGTGCAATCCCTAGCGGGAGGACAGATACGCAGTATTTT.

Concerning this clonotype: The CDR3 does not end in the conserved phenylalanine or tryptophan, so this is likely a read error. This chain uses TRBV13 with TRBJ1-4, with a tentative D call TRBD1 (5 bases). The CDR3 loop spans 14 amino acids. Germline CDR1 and CDR2: PRHDT and FYEKMQ (reference sequence). V dropped 4 bases and J dropped 7 bases, with 13 bases sitting between them. The CDR3 DNA reads as TGTGCCAGCAGCTCAACCGGGACGGGTGAAAAACTGTTTTCT. It codes for CASSSTGTGEKLFS.

This clonotype was counted a single time. This chain joins TRBV4-3 and TRBJ2-7; D is unresolved. This CDR3 comprises 12 residues. Trimming removed 0 bases from V and 5 bases from J, with 5 bases in between. Germline assignment: CDR1 LGHNA and CDR2 YSLEER. CDR3 bases: TGCGCCAGCAGCCAAGATCACCACGAGCAGTACTTC. Protein product: CASSQDHHEQYF.

This chain links TRBV9 with TRBJ1-3, with D possibly matching TRBD1 (6 bases). Germline assignment: CDR1 SGDLS and CDR2 YYNGEE. This CDR3 is 12 amino acids long. The V end was cut by 7 bases, the J end by 2 bases, with 7 bases between. The CDR3 DNA sequence: TGTGCCAGCGGGGACACTGGAAACACCATATATTTT. Translation: CASGDTGNTIYF. Filled out from reference TRBV9 and TRBJ1-3, the complete variable domain reads DSGVTQTPKHLITATGQRVTLRCSPRSGDLSVYWYQQSLDQGLQFLIQYYNGEERAKGNILERFSAQQFPDLHSELNLSSLELGDSALYFCASGDTGNTIYFGEGSWLTVV.

This clonotype has more than one count but fewer than ten. For the CDR3, the DNA is TGTGCCAGCAGTTACCTGGGTTGGTACAATGAGCAGTTCTTC. Translated, it gives CASSYLGWYNEQFF. V and J are TRBV6-2 or TRBV6-3 and TRBJ2-1; the D is unclear. CDR3 size: 14 residues. CDR1 is MNHEY, CDR2 SVGEGT, per germline. Trimming stripped 2 bases from V and 4 bases from J, with 9 bases between.

The gene calls are TRBV20-1 and TRBJ2-3, with 9 bases identical to TRBD2. This CDR3 is 16 amino acids long. J lost 8 bases, V lost 1 base, and 13 bases had no gene match. Germline V gene data show CDR1 as DFQATT and CDR2 as SNEGSKA (reference sequence). CDR3 residues: CSARVHSGGVWGTQYF. The CDR3 bases are TGCAGTGCTAGAGTACATAGCGGGGGAGTGTGGGGTACGCAGTATTTT.

This clonotype was recorded many times. The genes are TRBV20-1 and TRBJ1-4; TRBD1 is a possible D gene (6 bases). Deletions cut 0 bases from V and 8 bases from J, with 10 bases between. This CDR3 region has 13 residues. The germline gives CDR1 DFQATT, CDR2 SNEGSKA (reference sequence). This CDR3 is CSAREAGAEKLFF. The CDR3 DNA sequence: TGCAGTGCTAGAGAGGCAGGGGCCGAAAAACTGTTTTTT.

At least ten counts were recorded for this clonotype. The chain carries TRBV6-2 or TRBV6-3 and TRBJ1-5, with D hard to call. In germline, CDR1 is MNHEY, CDR2 SVGEGT. Trimming stripped 5 bases from V and 0 bases from J, with 17 bases between. The CDR3 covers 17 residues. The chain's CDR3 is CASSPTWASYSNQPQHF. CDR3 DNA sequence: TGTGCCAGCAGTCCCACTTGGGCATCTTATAGCAATCAGCCCCAGCATTTT.

V and J are TRBV15 and TRBJ1-1, with 7 positions matching TRBD1. Germline loops: CDR1 LNHNV, CDR2 YYDKDF (reference sequence). This CDR3 has 15 residues. Trimming removed 2 bases from V and 7 bases from J; junction bases left unmatched: 10. The CDR3 reads CATSRPEGAGYEAFF. The DNA for the CDR3 is TGTGCCACCAGCAGACCCGAGGGGGCGGGATATGAAGCTTTCTTT.

To note about this clonotype: One base away lies a much larger clone, so this may be a sequencing read error. The CDR3 DNA reads TGTGCCAGCAGCTTCAGGTGGAAGACCACTGAAGCTTTCTTT. This gives the protein CASSFRWKTTEAFF. The chain employs TRBV5-6 and TRBJ1-1; D is uncertain. The V end lost 2 bases, the J end lost 4 bases, and 12 bases lay between the germline ends. Germline CDR1 reads SGHDT; CDR2 reads YYEEEE. This CDR3 has 14 residues.

The J gene is TRBJ2-7, the V gene TRBV4-2; no reliable D call. The germline CDR1 and CDR2 sequences are LGHNA and YNFKEQ. V was clipped by 3 bases and J by 7 bases, with 19 bases between them. The CDR3 totals 15 residues. CDR3 sequence reads: CASSQAPPGHGEQYF. The CDR3 region has the DNA TGTGCCAGCAGCCAGGCCCCCCCCGGCCACGGAGAGCAGTACTTC.

In this sample, this clonotype turned up many times. This chain links TRBV7-6 with TRBJ2-7; 8 bases line up with TRBD2. The ends lost 3 bases at V and 5 bases at J; junction bases unmatched: 9. CDR1 is SGHVS, CDR2 FNYEAQ, per germline. The CDR3 extends over 15 amino acids. The CDR3 DNA is TGTGCCAGCAGCTTGGAAGCGGGGGCCCGCCACGAGCAGTACTTC. Residues: CASSLEAGARHEQYF.

A few counts support this clonotype. V gene TRBV20-1 combines with J gene TRBJ1-1; 7 nucleotides agree with TRBD1. Trimming took 3 bases from V and 0 from J; bases not matched to a gene: 10. CDR3 length equals 16 residues. The V gene's germline CDR1 is DFQATT and CDR2 SNEGSKA (reference sequence). The CDR3 DNA reads as TGCAGTGCTAGCACATCTGACAGGGTCTTGAACACTGAAGCTTTCTTT. Encoded protein: CSASTSDRVLNTEAFF.

Ten or more counts support this clonotype. The chain joins TRBV20-1 to TRBJ1-2; D gene unclear. Deletions cut 5 bases from V and 2 bases from J, with 18 bases between. The length of the CDR3 is 15 residues. The germline gives CDR1 DFQATT, CDR2 SNEGSKA (reference sequence). The CDR3 loop reads CSAGVPMDPNYGYTF. DNA for the CDR3: TGCAGTGCTGGAGTCCCCATGGACCCAAACTATGGCTACACCTTC.

This clonotype was recorded a few times. The rearrangement links TRBV2 to TRBJ2-7; TRBD1 matches at 8 bases. The CDR3 extends over 19 amino acids. Germline CDR1 SNHLY, CDR2 FYNNEI. Trimming took 0 bases from V and 10 from J; bases not matched to a gene: 23. CDR3 nucleotide sequence: TGTGCCAGCAGTGAAGCTGGGACAGGAGCAAGGGCCCTCGATTTCGGTCAGTACTTC. Protein sequence: CASSEAGTGARALDFGQYF.

The V and J genes are TRBV15 and TRBJ2-3; D is unclear. Germline values: CDR1 LNHNV, CDR2 YYDKDF (reference sequence). Trimming removed 4 bases from V and 5 bases from J, with 13 bases in between. The CDR3 length is 14 residues. CDR3 residues: CATSKFSQKDTQYF. The CDR3 DNA reads TGTGCCACCAGCAAGTTTAGTCAGAAAGATACGCAGTATTTT.